These 29 T cell receptor beta chains were all obtained from the same sample, sequenced in a study of T cells in Graves' hyperthyroidism and ophthalmopathy. RNA transcripts provided the source from which TCR beta CDR3 regions were amplified. A first-round RT-PCR of the TCR CDR3 used the HTBI primer set. TCRdb reanalysed the multiplex PCR reads using MiXCR and keeps one entry per CDR3 protein. Of approximately 330,000 distinct CDR3 sequences listed, 15% to 20% were seen once; the top ten hold approximately 49%. The material sequenced was blood. These receptors originate from a woman between 50 and 59 years old with Graves' hyperthyroidism.

The genes are TRBV7-3 and TRBJ2-6; D remains ambiguous. Germline V CDR1 and CDR2: SGHTA, FQGTGA. Trimming removed 5 bases from V and 2 bases from J, with 13 bases in between. The CDR3 runs 16 residues. The DNA of the CDR3 is TGTGCCAGCAGCAGGACGCGGCAGGCTGGGGCCAACGTCCTGACTTTC. This encodes CASSRTRQAGANVLTF.

The CDR3 spells CSASGTGNQPQHF. CDR3 in DNA: TGCAGCGCCTCCGGGACAGGGAATCAGCCCCAGCATTTT. The chain couples TRBV29-1 to TRBJ1-5, with 9 bases matching TRBD1. This CDR3 spans 13 amino acids. CDR1 and CDR2 (germline): SQVTM, ANQGSEA. J gave up 4 bases and V 7 bases, and 5 bases lay outside the gene matches. The full variable domain, in which reference TRBV29-1 and TRBJ1-5 provide the parts outside the CDR3, is SAVISQKPSRDICQRGTSLTIQCQVDSQVTMMFWYRQQPGQSLTLIATANQGSEATYESGFVIDKFPISRPNLTFSTLTVSNMSPEDSSIYLCSASGTGNQPQHFGDGTRLSIL.

Turning to this clonotype: A much larger clone differs from this one at a single base, so this may be a read error. The chain employs TRBV3-1 and TRBJ1-1, with no clear D. The CDR3 runs to 14 residues. Germline CDR1 is LGHDT and CDR2 is YNNKEL (reference sequence). CDR3 bases: TGTGCCAACAGCCTGAACCCAACGAACACTGAAGCTTTCTTT. Translated, it gives CANSLNPTNTEAFF.

The genes are TRBV12-3 or TRBV12-4 and TRBJ1-4; D remains ambiguous. V shed 7 bases and J shed 4 bases, with 13 bases lying between them. The CDR3 is made up of 14 amino acids. DNA of the CDR3: TGTGCCAGCACCCCGACCGGCCTTAATGAAAAACTGTTTTTT. Translated, it gives CASTPTGLNEKLFF.

The rearrangement joins TRBV2 to TRBJ2-4; no definite D call. Trimming removed 3 bases from V and 9 bases from J, with 15 bases in between. Per the germline V gene, CDR1 is SNHLY and CDR2 is FYNNEI. There are 14 residues in the CDR3. CDR3 residues: CASSEVPEGLIQYF. The DNA of the CDR3 is TGTGCCAGCAGTGAGGTTCCTGAAGGGCTCATTCAGTACTTC.

This rearrangement joins TRBV20-1 to TRBJ2-2; 7 bases are a match to TRBD2. The CDR3 sequence is 16 residues long. The germline gives CDR1 DFQATT, CDR2 SNEGSKA (reference sequence). The V gene end was trimmed by 1 base and the J gene end by 0 bases; junction bases not matched to a gene: 5. The CDR3 sequence: CSARGRLAANTGELFF. The CDR3, as DNA: TGCAGTGCTAGAGGCCGACTAGCAGCGAACACCGGGGAGCTGTTTTTT.

Notes on this clonotype: A much larger clone lies one base from this, so it may be a read error. J is TRBJ1-6 and V is TRBV5-1; TRBD1 is a possible D gene (5 bases). CDR1 is SGHRS, CDR2 YFSETQ, per germline. The CDR3 length is 14 residues. Trimming shortened V by 0 bases and J by 8 bases, and 9 bases separated the two germline ends. CDR3 DNA sequence: TGCGCCAGCAGCTTGGAGGGGTTCTATTCACCCCTCCACTTT. It is translated as CASSLEGFYSPLHF.

Ten or more counts support this clonotype. The chain has TRBV7-2 and TRBJ2-3, with D hard to call. The V gene lost 1 base and the J gene lost 2 bases, with 16 bases spanning the gap. This CDR3 spans 17 amino acids. Germline CDR1 and CDR2: SGHTA and FQGNSA. The CDR3 sequence: CASSLVRSITITDTQYF. As DNA, the CDR3 is TGTGCCAGCAGCTTAGTGCGGAGCATCACGATCACAGATACGCAGTATTTT.

The chain recombines TRBV6-1 with TRBJ2-1; 8 bases fit TRBD2. The CDR3 contains 15 residues. The V gene end was trimmed by 4 bases and the J gene end by 4 bases; junction bases not matched to a gene: 6. Germline-derived CDR1 and CDR2 are MNHNS and SASEGT. The CDR3 loop is CASSAGRAAYNEQFF. The CDR3 DNA sequence: TGTGCCAGCAGTGCCGGGAGGGCCGCATACAATGAGCAGTTCTTC.

The chain combines TRBV7-8 with TRBJ2-1; weak D call: TRBD1 (5 bases). Germline values: CDR1 SGHVS, CDR2 FQNEAQ. V was pared by 5 bases and J by 3 bases, with 23 bases between. This CDR3 comprises 18 residues. CDR3 coding DNA: TGTGCCAGCAGCACGCCTGGGTCAGGGCCCCCGAACTACAATGAGCAGTTCTTC. It encodes CASSTPGSGPPNYNEQFF. The full variable domain, with the rest looked up from reference TRBV7-8 and TRBJ2-1, is GAGVSQSPRYKVAKRGQDVALRCDPISGHVSLFWYQQALGQGPEFLTYFQNEAQLDKSGLPSDRFFAERPEGSVSTLKIQRTQQEDSAVYLCASSTPGSGPPNYNEQFFGPGTRLTVL.

In this sample, this clonotype turned up many times. The J gene is TRBJ2-5, the V gene TRBV6-1, with 12 bases matching TRBD1. With V trimmed by 6 bases and J by 3 bases, 8 bases remained unmatched. CDR1 and CDR2 from the germline V gene are MNHNS and SASEGT. There are 16 residues in the CDR3. CDR3 amino acids: CASSYWGTGGEETQYF. The CDR3 nucleotides are TGTGCCAGCAGCTACTGGGGGACAGGGGGCGAAGAGACCCAGTACTTC.

The chain has TRBV6-2 or TRBV6-3 and TRBJ1-1; D unclear. Germline V lookup: CDR1 MNHEY, CDR2 SVGEGT. The V end was cut by 2 bases, the J end by 5 bases, with 15 bases between. The CDR3 runs to 15 residues. The CDR3 region has the DNA TGTGCCAGCAGTTACAGGCCCCCAGACCGTACTGAAGCTTTCTTT. It codes for CASSYRPPDRTEAFF.

Only a few counts were recorded for this clonotype. The J gene is TRBJ2-1, the V gene TRBV28; the match to TRBD2 covers 14 bases. Germline loops: CDR1 MDHEN, CDR2 SYDVKM. Trimming cost V 6 bases and J 0 bases; bases outside gene matches: 10. The CDR3 length is 19 residues. In nucleotides, the CDR3 is TGTGCCAGCAGCACTCTCGGGACTAGCGGGGGACACTCCTACAATGAGCAGTTCTTC. Its protein product is CASSTLGTSGGHSYNEQFF.

This clonotype was picked up many times. This chain joins TRBV3-1 and TRBJ2-1; 9 nucleotides agree with TRBD1. Germline-derived CDR1 and CDR2 are LGHDT and YNNKEL (reference sequence). This CDR3 spans 15 amino acids. With V trimmed by 4 bases and J by 5 bases, 6 bases remained unmatched. This CDR3 reads CASSLRDRENNEQFF. CDR3 nucleotide sequence: TGTGCCAGCAGCCTCCGGGACAGGGAAAACAATGAGCAGTTCTTC.

This clonotype was seen a few times. The chain has TRBV7-8 and TRBJ1-4, with D hard to call. The CDR3 consists of 12 residues. V was trimmed by 5 bases and J by 8 bases, leaving 9 bases between them. The germline V gene has CDR1 SGHVS and CDR2 FQNEAQ. CDR3 nucleotide sequence: TGTGCCAGCAGCCACGCTACGGAAAAACTGTTTTTT. Translation gives CASSHATEKLFF.

Turning to this clonotype: A single base separates this from a much larger clone, so it may be a read error. The V gene is TRBV7-2, the J gene TRBJ1-5, with D unclear. The CDR3 is made up of 15 amino acids. Germline V gene data show CDR1 as SGHTA and CDR2 as FQGNSA. For the CDR3, the DNA is TGTGTCAGCAGCTTAGCGACCGGAACCAATCAGCCCCAGCATTTT. Translation gives CVSSLATGTNQPQHF.

Notes on this clonotype: An end of the junction differs from the germline gene, which may be a read error. V is TRBV9 and J is TRBJ2-1; TRBD2 matches 11 bases. Germline V gene sequence: CDR1 SGDLS, CDR2 YYNGEE. The CDR3 runs 14 residues. The chain's CDR3 is CASSISGRANEQFF. The CDR3 region has the DNA TGTGCCAGCAGCATTAGCGGGAGGGCCAATGAGCAATTCTTC.

This clonotype was found a few times. This chain uses TRBV7-8 with TRBJ1-2, with D hard to call. The CDR3 contains 13 residues. Germline CDR1 SGHVS, CDR2 FQNEAQ. V was cut by 2 bases and J by 4 bases, with 8 bases left in between. The CDR3 DNA is TGTGCCAGCAGCTTACGACGGCGCTATGGCTACACCTTC. Its protein product is CASSLRRRYGYTF.

This clonotype was detected once. This sequence joins TRBV6-6 and TRBJ1-6, with TRBD1 matching 9 bases. The germline V gene has CDR1 MNHNY and CDR2 SVGAGI (reference sequence). The CDR3 consists of 17 residues. The junction had 8 bases not matched to a gene; V was cut back by 0 bases and J by 8 bases. CDR3 sequence reads: CASSYSPGQGFYSPLHF. In nucleotides, the CDR3 is TGTGCCAGCAGTTACTCCCCTGGACAGGGGTTTTATTCACCCCTCCACTTT.

This clonotype occurred many times. This chain joins TRBV12-3 or TRBV12-4 and TRBJ1-1; no clear D gene. This CDR3 contains 13 residues. Trimming stripped 8 bases from V and 2 bases from J, with 12 bases between. The CDR3 loop is CASRSEGNTEAFF. In nucleotides, the CDR3 is TGTGCCAGCCGTTCGGAGGGAAACACTGAAGCTTTCTTT.

The chain combines TRBV5-1 with TRBJ2-3; D not resolved. Gene TRBJ1-5 matches the end of the DNA better, so the J call may be wrong. CDR3 length equals 14 residues. Germline V CDR1 and CDR2: SGHRS, YFSETQ. CDR3 protein: CASKRAASTDTQHF. DNA for the CDR3: TGCGCCAGCAAAAGGGCAGCCAGCACAGATACGCAGCATTTT.

This clonotype has a count of ten or more. CDR3 bases: TGCAGTGCTAAAAGGACAGACTCCGAAGCTTTCTTT. It encodes CSAKRTDSEAFF. V usage is TRBV20-1 and J usage is TRBJ1-1; D perhaps matches TRBD1 (6 bases). Germline CDR1 reads DFQATT; CDR2 reads SNEGSKA (reference sequence). V lost 4 bases and J lost 8, with 14 bases in between. This CDR3 region has 12 residues.

V and J are TRBV9 and TRBJ1-2, with 10 bases identical to TRBD1. Germline V gene sequence: CDR1 SGDLS, CDR2 YYNGEE. V lost 4 bases to trimming and J lost 3 bases; unmatched junction nucleotides: 3. The CDR3 totals 14 residues. The DNA for the CDR3 is TGTGCCAGCAGCCCGGGACAGGGGCACTATGGCTACACCTTC. Translating it yields CASSPGQGHYGYTF.

This clonotype was recorded many times. The V gene is TRBV28, the J gene TRBJ2-7; D not resolved. Germline values: CDR1 MDHEN, CDR2 SYDVKM. Trimming took off 3 bases at V and 2 bases at J, with 8 bases between the two ends. The CDR3 is 13 residues long. CDR3 coding DNA: TGTGCCAGCAGTTTGGGCAGAGCCTACGAGCAGTACTTC. Protein product: CASSLGRAYEQYF.

At least ten counts were recorded for this clonotype. This sequence joins TRBV7-2 and TRBJ2-1, with D possibly being TRBD2 (6 bases). Per the germline V gene, CDR1 is SGHTA and CDR2 is FQGNSA. This CDR3 comprises 15 residues. V was clipped by 2 bases and J by 9 bases, with 17 bases between them. In DNA form, the CDR3 reads TGTGCCAGCAGCTTAATTCTGGGGCGGGGCGGTGAGCAGTTCTTC. Translated: CASSLILGRGGEQFF. Complete variable domain (other parts from reference TRBV7-2 and TRBJ2-1): GAGVSQSPSNKVTEKGKDVELRCDPISGHTALYWYRQSLGQGLEFLIYFQGNSAPDKSGLPSDRFSAERTGGSVSTLTIQRTQQEDSAVYLCASSLILGRGGEQFFGPGTRLTVL.

This clonotype was observed a handful of times. The V call is TRBV10-3, the J call TRBJ1-2; D is possibly TRBD1 (5 bases). The CDR3 is made up of 13 amino acids. V lost 6 bases and J 2 bases, leaving 10 bases between the germline ends. CDR1 is ENHRY, CDR2 SYGVKD, per germline. The DNA for the CDR3 is TGTGCCATCAGCCCGGACACGAACTATGGCTACACCTTC. Encoded protein: CAISPDTNYGYTF.

This clonotype was seen only a few times. The V call is TRBV6-1, the J call TRBJ2-7, with D unclear. This CDR3 comprises 13 residues. Germline V gene lookup returns CDR1 MNHNS and CDR2 SASEGT. With 0 bases removed from V and 3 bases from J, the gap between germline ends came to 6 bases. This CDR3 reads CASSEAAGYEQYV. CDR3 bases: TGTGCCAGCAGTGAAGCCGCAGGCTACGAGCAGTACGTC.

This clonotype was picked up many times. V and J are TRBV18 and TRBJ1-1; D is unresolved. In germline, CDR1 is KGHSH, CDR2 LQKENI. The CDR3 runs to 12 residues. V lost 3 bases and J 3 bases, leaving 5 bases between the germline ends. The CDR3 is CASSPQDTEAFF. The CDR3 DNA sequence: TGTGCCAGCTCACCTCAAGACACTGAAGCTTTCTTT.

The chain joins TRBV3-1 to TRBJ2-5; 10 positions match TRBD2. The CDR3 has 15 amino acids. The J segment lost 2 bases and the V segment lost 4 bases, leaving 4 bases of the junction unmatched. From germline, CDR1 is LGHDT and CDR2 YNNKEL (reference sequence). The CDR3 loop reads CASSPLAGAQETQYF. CDR3 DNA: TGTGCCAGCAGCCCCCTAGCGGGGGCTCAAGAGACCCAGTACTTC.